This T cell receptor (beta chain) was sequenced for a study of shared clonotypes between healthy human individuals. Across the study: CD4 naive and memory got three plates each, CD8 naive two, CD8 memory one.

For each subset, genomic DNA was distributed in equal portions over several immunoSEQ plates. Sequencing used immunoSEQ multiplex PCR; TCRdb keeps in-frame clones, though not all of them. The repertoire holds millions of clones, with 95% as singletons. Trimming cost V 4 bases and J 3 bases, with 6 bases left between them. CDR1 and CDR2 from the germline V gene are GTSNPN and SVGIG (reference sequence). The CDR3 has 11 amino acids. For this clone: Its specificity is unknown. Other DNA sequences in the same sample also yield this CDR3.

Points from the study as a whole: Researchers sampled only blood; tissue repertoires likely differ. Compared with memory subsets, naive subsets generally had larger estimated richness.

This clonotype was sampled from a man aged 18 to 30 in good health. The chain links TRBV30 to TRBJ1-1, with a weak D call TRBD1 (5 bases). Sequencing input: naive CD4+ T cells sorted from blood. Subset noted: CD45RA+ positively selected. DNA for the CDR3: TGTGCCTGGAAAGGGGACACTGAAGCTTTCTTT. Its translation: CAWKGDTEAFF.